What follows describes a single TCR beta chain. What it binds is not known. This entry is derived from a study of stem cell transplantation in POMP-related autoinflammatory disease. Study-wide background: Hypothesis: faulty thymoproteasomes impair CD8+ T-cell selection, skewing TRB repertoires. Pre-transplant patients had naive-skewed CD4+ T cells and few CD8+ T cells. The study, taken as a whole, reports: Fewer unique TRB V-J gene pairings were identified in patients with PRAID. In patients with PRAID, every analyzed T-cell subset tended to show lower diversity and higher clonality.

The assay was immunoSEQ multiplex PCR, and TCRdb's table has in-frame clones only and misses some. In the table there are 8,500 to 14,000 clones, approximately 86% of which are singletons. The V and J ends lost 5 bases and 6 bases, in that order; junction bases with no gene match: 8. Germline values: CDR1 MNHEY, CDR2 SMNVEV (reference sequence). This CDR3 comprises 14 residues. The chain recombines TRBV27 with TRBJ2-7; TRBD1 matches 9 bases. This TCR was sampled from a human donor with POMP-related autoinflammation and immune dysregulation (PRAID). The specimen comprised CD8+ T cells from PBMCs, sampled before stem cell transplantation. The CDR3 region has the DNA TGTGCCAGCAGTCTTAAGGGACAGGGCCGCGAGCAGTACTTC. Its protein product is CASSLKGQGREQYF.